This T cell receptor (beta chain) stems from a study of blood T cell repertoires in COVID-19. The overall study: Samples came from the United States, Italy and Spain, spanning acute and convalescent COVID-19. The cDNA or gDNA used as material had been derived from T cells, B-cell-depleted T cells, or PBMCs.

Study processing details: Researchers report that nucleated cell counts were estimated from reference gene primer amplification. Sequenced by immunoSEQ multiplex PCR; TCRdb stores in-frame clones only, minus some. That table supplies the V and J calls and clone size; D and trimming were determined from the DNA. The sample contains over 100,000 clones, 84% of which appear only once. V lost 4 bases, J lost 5 bases, and 7 bases stayed unmatched. This CDR3 has 14 amino acids. Per the germline V gene, CDR1 is SGHRS and CDR2 is YFSETQ. V is TRBV5-1 and J is TRBJ1-1; 8 bases fit TRBD1. The receptor comes from a woman aged 45 to 65 with acute or convalescent COVID-19. The source material was peripheral blood. The CDR3 protein is CASSQTGVKTEAFF. The DNA for the CDR3 is TGCGCCAGCAGCCAGACAGGGGTAAAGACTGAAGCTTTCTTT. Variable domain in full (rest from reference TRBV5-1 and TRBJ1-1): KAGVTQTPRYLIKTRGQQVTLSCSPISGHRSVSWYQQTPGQGLQFLFEYFSETQRNKGNFPGRFSGRQFSNSRSEMNVSTLELGDSALYLCASSQTGVKTEAFFGQGTRLTVV.